This T cell receptor beta chain was observed in a study of cytomegalovirus exposure and HLA in healthy donors. Study-wide results and caveats: As a later analysis revealed, most CMV-associated TCR beta chains appeared HLA-restricted.

There are 15 residues in the CDR3. V lost 1 base to trimming and J lost 7 bases; unmatched junction nucleotides: 6. Germline V gives CDR1 SGHTA, CDR2 FQGNSA. The PCR was carried out with 60 Vbeta primers and 13 Jbeta primers. Clones were read by immunoSEQ multiplex PCR, and TCRdb kept only the in-frame ones, dropping some. The sample shows approximately 220,000 clones, roughly 80% of them seen only once. In regard to this clone: Its antigen is unknown.

The chain has TRBV7-2 and TRBJ2-3; 9 nucleotides line up with TRBD1. The sequencing sample was made of PBMCs. The receptor's source is a man younger than 40 in good health and CMV-seronegative. CDR3 region: CASSLDGTGLYTQYF. In DNA form, the CDR3 reads TGTGCCAGCAGCTTAGATGGGACAGGGTTATATACGCAGTATTTT.